Below, 17 T cell receptor beta chains from the same sample are listed, as sequenced in a study of blood T cell repertoires in COVID-19 (dated by TCRdb to the early 2020s). The library came from the immunoSEQ multiplex PCR assay. TCRdb obtained this table from immuneACCESS and retained in-frame rearrangements with V and J assigned. These tables miss some clones; where compared with another copy, unresolved V genes account for less than half of the shortfall, and the remainder is unexplained. Across this sample there are fewer than 100,000 clones, with 91% seen only once. Roughly 2% of the sample belongs to the ten largest clones. The sample comprised peripheral blood. The receptors shown here come from a woman aged 45 to 65 in a cohort sampled during active COVID-19.

This clone was detected a few times. The gene calls are TRBV5-4 and TRBJ2-7; 10 positions agree with TRBD2. Germline assignment: CDR1 SGHNT and CDR2 YYREEE (reference sequence). Losses at the gene ends were 3 bases for V and 2 bases for J; bases not matched to a gene: 5. CDR3 length equals 15 residues. The CDR3 region is CASSSRGTSAYEQYF. CDR3 DNA: TGTGCCAGCAGCTCGCGCGGGACTAGCGCCTACGAGCAGTACTTC.

The genes are TRBV2 and TRBJ1-2; 7 bases map to TRBD1. This CDR3 comprises 13 residues. Trimming removed 6 bases from V and 5 bases from J; junction bases left unmatched: 6. CDR1 and CDR2 from the germline V gene are SNHLY and FYNNEI. The CDR3 reads CASRPTGLYGYTF. As DNA, the CDR3 is TGTGCCAGCAGGCCGACAGGGCTTTATGGCTACACCTTC.

This clone was counted a single time. The chain combines TRBV5-1 with TRBJ2-1, with D unresolved. The V gene lost 4 bases and the J gene lost 7 bases, with 9 bases spanning the gap. The CDR3 sequence is 12 residues long. Germline V CDR1 and CDR2: SGHRS, YFSETQ. The CDR3 DNA follows: TGCGCCAGCAGCCTGTCCCTGAATGAGCAGTTCTTC. It encodes CASSLSLNEQFF.

The chain combines TRBV7-3 with TRBJ2-1; 9 bases match TRBD2. The V gene's germline CDR1 is SGHTA and CDR2 FQGTGA. This CDR3 has 15 residues. J lost 4 bases, V lost 6 bases, and 7 bases had no gene match. CDR3 protein: CASSSSGGSYNEQFF. CDR3 DNA sequence: TGTGCCAGCAGTTCCAGCGGGGGGTCATACAATGAGCAGTTCTTC.

The chain joins TRBV18 to TRBJ1-1; no definite D call. The CDR3 runs 13 residues. V dropped 6 bases and J dropped 0 bases, with 8 bases sitting between them. Germline-derived CDR1 and CDR2 are KGHSH and LQKENI. This chain's CDR3 is CASSERMNTEAFF. Written as DNA, the CDR3 is TGTGCCAGCTCCGAGCGGATGAACACTGAAGCTTTCTTT.

The chain couples TRBV18 to TRBJ2-3; D not resolved. The CDR3 totals 12 residues. Trimming took 6 bases from V and 6 from J, leaving 10 bases between them. Germline CDR1 and CDR2: KGHSH and LQKENI. CDR3: CASSPVVDTQYF. Here the CDR3 DNA reads TGTGCCAGCTCCCCGGTAGTTGATACGCAGTATTTT.

The genes are TRBV4-1 and TRBJ1-1, with a tentative D call TRBD1 (6 bases). Trimming pared 4 bases from V and 4 bases from J, leaving 16 bases between. Germline values: CDR1 MGHRA, CDR2 YSYEKL. This CDR3 is built from 15 residues. The CDR3 reads CASSPQQGGGTEAFF. The CDR3 region has the DNA TGCGCCAGCAGCCCACAACAGGGCGGGGGCACTGAAGCTTTCTTT.

The chain joins TRBV5-1 to TRBJ1-2; 7 bases fit TRBD1. Trimming removed 5 bases from V and 7 bases from J; junction bases left unmatched: 11. The CDR3 contains 14 residues. CDR1 and CDR2 (germline): SGHRS, YFSETQ. CDR3 DNA: TGCGCCAGCAGGCAACCGACAGGGAGCGGTGGCTACACCTTC. It yields the protein CASRQPTGSGGYTF. The variable domain in full, with the rest retrieved from reference TRBV5-1 and TRBJ1-2, is KAGVTQTPRYLIKTRGQQVTLSCSPISGHRSVSWYQQTPGQGLQFLFEYFSETQRNKGNFPGRFSGRQFSNSRSEMNVSTLELGDSALYLCASRQPTGSGGYTFGSGTRLTVV.

The chain carries TRBV5-4 and TRBJ2-5; 7 bases map to TRBD2. V dropped 4 bases and J dropped 1; count of bases not matched to a gene: 7. This CDR3 comprises 15 residues. The germline V gene encodes CDR1 SGHNT and CDR2 YYREEE (reference sequence). DNA for the CDR3: TGTGCCAGCAGCCGGGGCCTAGCGGTCCAAGAGACCCAGTACTTC. It translates to CASSRGLAVQETQYF.

This chain uses TRBV6-6 with TRBJ2-2; 7 bases agree with TRBD1. This CDR3 contains 14 residues. J was trimmed by 0 bases and V by 10 bases; bases with no gene match: 5. Germline CDR1 and CDR2: MNHNY and SVGAGI (reference sequence). The CDR3 protein is CATGQPSNTGELFF. The CDR3 coding sequence is TGTGCCACGGGACAGCCTTCGAACACCGGGGAGCTGTTTTTT.

The chain joins TRBV10-3 to TRBJ1-4, with D possibly being TRBD1 (5 bases). Trimming cost V 10 bases and J 4 bases, with 13 bases left between them. Germline V lookup: CDR1 ENHRY, CDR2 SYGVKD. The CDR3 contains 13 residues. The DNA for the CDR3 is TGTGCCACGGCGGGGGGGAATAATGAAAAACTGTTTTTT. Translation: CATAGGNNEKLFF.

This clone was found a few times. V usage is TRBV18 and J usage is TRBJ2-5; D is unclear. The CDR3 length is 12 residues. Germline CDR1 reads KGHSH; CDR2 reads LQKENI. The V gene lost 2 bases and the J gene lost 4 bases, with 5 bases spanning the gap. The CDR3 bases are TGTGCCAGCTCACCATACGGAGAGACCCAGTACTTC. It is translated as CASSPYGETQYF.

The J gene is TRBJ2-7, the V gene TRBV6-1; 7 bases are a match to TRBD1. The V gene end was trimmed by 3 bases and the J gene end by 4 bases; junction bases not matched to a gene: 6. The length of the CDR3 is 14 residues. Germline V CDR1 and CDR2: MNHNS, SASEGT. The CDR3 coding sequence is TGTGCCAGCAGTGAGTCCAGGGGGTTTTACGAGCAGTACTTC. It encodes CASSESRGFYEQYF.

This clone was observed once. This chain joins TRBV19 and TRBJ1-3, with D unclear. V was cut by 5 bases and J by 4 bases, with 9 bases left in between. The germline V gene encodes CDR1 LNHDA and CDR2 SQIVND (reference sequence). The CDR3 spans 13 residues. This chain's CDR3 is CASSGQNGNTIYF. CDR3 DNA sequence: TGTGCCAGTAGTGGCCAAAACGGAAACACCATATATTTT.

The gene calls are TRBV7-3 and TRBJ2-5; 7 nucleotides match TRBD1. Germline V lookup: CDR1 SGHTA, CDR2 FQGTGA. Trimming took 4 bases from V and 5 from J; bases not matched to a gene: 4. The length of the CDR3 is 13 residues. This CDR3 is CASSSTGVETQYF. The CDR3 coding sequence is TGTGCCAGCAGCTCTACAGGGGTCGAGACCCAGTACTTC. Full variable domain (outside the CDR3, taken from reference TRBV7-3 and TRBJ2-5): GAGVSQTPSNKVTEKGKYVELRCDPISGHTALYWYRQSLGQGPEFLIYFQGTGAADDSGLPNDRFFAVRPEGSVSTLKIQRTERGDSAVYLCASSSTGVETQYFGPGTRLLVL.

V is TRBV7-2 and J is TRBJ2-7; weak D call: TRBD1 (6 bases). The CDR3 covers 15 residues. Germline CDR1 and CDR2: SGHTA and FQGNSA. V was pared by 5 bases and J by 2 bases, with 16 bases between. DNA of the CDR3: TGTGCCAGCAGCCTCTCCCCGGGACATCCCTACGAGCAGTACTTC. It yields the protein CASSLSPGHPYEQYF.

This clone was seen a single time. V is TRBV27 and J is TRBJ1-1, with 9 nucleotides matching TRBD1. In germline, CDR1 is MNHEY, CDR2 SMNVEV (reference sequence). The CDR3 is 16 amino acids. The trim removed 2 bases at V and 5 bases at J, leaving 9 bases unmatched. CDR3 coding DNA: TGTGCCAGCAGTTTAAGGACTGGACAGGGGTCGACTGAAGCTTTCTTT. Translation gives CASSLRTGQGSTEAFF.